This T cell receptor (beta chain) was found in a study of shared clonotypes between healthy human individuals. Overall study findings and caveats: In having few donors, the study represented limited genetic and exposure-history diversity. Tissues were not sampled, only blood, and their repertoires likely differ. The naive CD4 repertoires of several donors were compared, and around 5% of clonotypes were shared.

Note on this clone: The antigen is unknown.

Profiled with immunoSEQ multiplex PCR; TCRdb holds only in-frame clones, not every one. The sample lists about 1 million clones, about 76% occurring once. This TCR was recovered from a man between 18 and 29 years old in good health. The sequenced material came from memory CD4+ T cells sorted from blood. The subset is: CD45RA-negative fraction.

The CDR3 bases are TGCAGTGCTCCGGAGTACAATGAGCAGTTCTTC. It is translated as CSAPEYNEQFF. The chain couples TRBV20-1 to TRBJ2-1; D unresolved. Trimming shortened V by 5 bases and J by 4 bases, and 6 bases separated the two germline ends. This CDR3 has 11 residues. From germline, CDR1 is DFQATT and CDR2 SNEGSKA (reference sequence).